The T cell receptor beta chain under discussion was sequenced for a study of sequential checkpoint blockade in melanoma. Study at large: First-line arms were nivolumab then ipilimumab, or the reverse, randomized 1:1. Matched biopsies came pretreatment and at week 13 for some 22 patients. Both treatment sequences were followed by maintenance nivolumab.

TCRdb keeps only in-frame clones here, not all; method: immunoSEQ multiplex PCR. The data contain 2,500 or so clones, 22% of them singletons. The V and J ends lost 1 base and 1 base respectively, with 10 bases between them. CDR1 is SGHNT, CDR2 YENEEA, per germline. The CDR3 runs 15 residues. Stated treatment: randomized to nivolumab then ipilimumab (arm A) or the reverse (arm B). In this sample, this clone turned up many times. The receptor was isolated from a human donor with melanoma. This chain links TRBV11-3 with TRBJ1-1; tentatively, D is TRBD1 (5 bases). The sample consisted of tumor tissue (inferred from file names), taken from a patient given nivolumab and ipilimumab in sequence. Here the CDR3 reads CASSLVAQGNTEAFF. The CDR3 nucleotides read TGTGCCAGCAGCTTAGTAGCGCAGGGGAACACTGAAGCTTTCTTT.